The rows below give T cell receptor beta chains drawn from one sample of a study of control samples from healthy donors and cancer patients. Profiled with immunoSEQ multiplex PCR; TCRdb holds only in-frame clones, not every one. Here the sample spans about 95,000 clones, around 81% being singletons. Sequenced sample: blood. The receptors here all came from a man younger than 40 in good health. Each CDR3 is given with its conserved first and last residue. The D gene is left open where the match is weak. Expanded clones are given a class, and other clones once, few, many or no size at all.

TRBV5-1	TRBJ1-1	.	TRBD1	TGCGCCAGCAGCTTTAGCACAGGGGCAATCAACACTGAAGCTTTCTTT	CASSFSTGAINTEAFF
TRBV5-4	TRBJ2-7	.	.	TGTGCCAGCAGCCAAGACACCTACGAGCAGTACTTC	CASSQDTYEQYF
TRBV19	TRBJ2-1	.	.	TGTGCCAGTAGTATAGGTAGAGTGGGCAGCAATGAGCAGTTCTTC	CASSIGRVGSNEQFF
TRBV19	TRBJ2-2	.	.	TGTGCCAGTAGTACGGACGGTCGGACCGGGGAGCTGTTTTTT	CASSTDGRTGELFF
TRBV5-4	TRBJ2-7	few	.	TGTGCCAGCAGCTTCAGAGGATCCTACGAGCAGTACTTC	CASSFRGSYEQYF
TRBV4-1	TRBJ1-2	.	.	TGCGCCAGCAGCCAAGAAGGGTGGGGCGGCTACACCTTC	CASSQEGWGGYTF
TRBV3-1/TRBV3-2	TRBJ1-1	.	.	TGTGCCAGCAGCGAACAAGACAGTCACACTGAAGCTTTCTTT	CASSEQDSHTEAFF
TRBV19	TRBJ1-5	.	.	TGTGCCAGTACTCTACTAATGGGCCACTATAGCAATCAGCCCCAGCATTTT	CASTLLMGHYSNQPQHF
TRBV6-5	TRBJ2-7	.	TRBD1	TGTGCCAGCAGTTACGGCAGGGGGCGTAACGAGCAGTACTTC	CASSYGRGRNEQYF
TRBV5-6	TRBJ1-5	.	.	TGTGCCAGCAGCCATAGCGGGCAGCCCCAGCATTTT	CASSHSGQPQHF
TRBV10-3	TRBJ2-1	.	TRBD2	TGTGCCATCAGTGATAGCAGAACTAGCGGGGAGCAGTTCTTC	CAISDSRTSGEQFF
TRBV5-1	TRBJ2-4	once	.	TGCGCCAGCAGCTTGGAGCTAGCGAGTTCCATTCAGTACTTC	CASSLELASSIQYF
TRBV28	TRBJ1-5	once	.	TGTGCCAGCAGTTTGATGGGCTCTGGCAATCAGCCCCAGCATTTT	CASSLMGSGNQPQHF